Judged by abundance, the clone carrying this T cell receptor beta chain is medium-sized (0.01 to 0.1%). These data come from a study of early T cells in non-severe SARS-CoV-2 infection. Whole-study context: Sequencing was performed on bulk RNA from unsorted whole blood, leaving chains unpaired.

cDNA molecules, individually, were tagged with unique molecular identifiers. TCRdb redid the calling of the 5' RACE reads with MiXCR, one entry per CDR3 protein. This table has fewer than 35,000 distinct CDR3 sequences, 5.7% appearing once. Germline-derived CDR1 and CDR2 are DFQATT and SNEGSKA (reference sequence). Trimming left V 6 bases short and J 4 bases short, with 13 bases between. The CDR3 has 13 amino acids. The specimen was whole blood. The sequence was collected from an adult who was a healthcare worker with PCR-confirmed SARS-CoV-2 infection or an uninfected control (not recorded which). The V and J genes are TRBV20-1 and TRBJ2-1; TRBD2 might be the D (5 bases). In DNA form, the CDR3 reads TGCAGTGCCAGTTCGTCGGGATACAATGAGCAGTTCTTC. Translation: CSASSSGYNEQFF.